What follows are 14 T cell receptor beta chains derived from one specimen sequenced in a study of blood T cell repertoires in COVID-19. Sequencing used immunoSEQ multiplex PCR; TCRdb keeps in-frame clones, though not all of them. The sample holds around 55,000 clones, 80% to 85% seen once. Sample: peripheral blood. These receptors originate from a human donor in a cohort sampled during active or convalescent COVID-19.

A remark on this clone: This CDR3 is also generated by other DNA sequences in the sample. The V gene is TRBV25-1, the J gene TRBJ1-2, with 7 nucleotides matching TRBD1. J was trimmed by 10 bases and V by 2 bases; bases with no gene match: 4. In germline, CDR1 is MGHDK, CDR2 SYGVNS. The CDR3 runs to 12 residues. The CDR3 bases are TGTGCCAGCAGTGAAGGACAGGCGGTCTACACCTTC. It is translated as CASSEGQAVYTF.

The rearrangement joins TRBV4-1 to TRBJ1-1; TRBD1 aligns across 8 bases. Unmatched junction bases numbered 23, after V lost 2 bases and J lost 12 bases. This CDR3 comprises 18 residues. In germline, CDR1 is MGHRA, CDR2 YSYEKL. CDR3 in amino acids: CASSQSPLGSTTGGRTFF. CDR3 bases: TGCGCCAGCAGCCAAAGTCCCCTAGGGTCGACCACAGGGGGGAGGACTTTCTTT.

J is TRBJ2-1 and V is TRBV18; TRBD1 agrees at 7 bases. This CDR3 has 14 amino acids. Per germline, CDR1 KGHSH and CDR2 LQKENI. V shed 1 base, J shed 6 bases, and the junction held 3 bases outside the gene matches. In nucleotides, the CDR3 is TGTGCCAGCTCACCACTACAGGGGCTCAATGAGCAGTTCTTC. Protein: CASSPLQGLNEQFF.

This chain connects TRBV7-6 to TRBJ2-1; the match to TRBD2 covers 13 bases. J gave up 6 bases and V 1 base, and 9 bases lay outside the gene matches. Per germline, CDR1 SGHVS and CDR2 FNYEAQ. The CDR3 runs to 18 residues. The DNA for the CDR3 is TGTGCCAGCAGCTTAGTCTCGTGGACTAGCGGGGGTAGCAATGAGCAGTTCTTC. This codes for CASSLVSWTSGGSNEQFF.

This clone was found once. The chain joins TRBV19 to TRBJ2-7; the match to TRBD2 covers 7 bases. This CDR3 has 14 amino acids. CDR1 and CDR2 from the germline V gene are LNHDA and SQIVND (reference sequence). V gave up 7 bases and J gave up 5 bases; unmatched junction bases: 11. The CDR3 here is CASTPGGTEDEQYF. The CDR3 DNA reads as TGTGCCAGTACCCCCGGGGGGACTGAGGACGAGCAGTACTTC. The variable domain in full, with the rest retrieved from reference TRBV19 and TRBJ2-7, is DGGITQSPKYLFRKEGQNVTLSCEQNLNHDAMYWYRQDPGQGLRLIYYSQIVNDFQKGDIAEGYSVSREKKESFPLTVTSAQKNPTAFYLCASTPGGTEDEQYFGPGTRLTVT.

CDR3 region: CASSQGLAGENTGELFF. DNA for the CDR3: TGTGCCAGCAGCCAAGGGCTAGCGGGGGAAAACACCGGGGAGCTGTTTTTT. The chain carries TRBV4-2 and TRBJ2-2; 10 nucleotides match TRBD2. The V and J ends lost 1 base and 2 bases, in that order; junction bases with no gene match: 4. This CDR3 is built from 17 residues. Germline V gene lookup returns CDR1 LGHNA and CDR2 YNFKEQ.

The chain links TRBV4-1 to TRBJ1-2; TRBD1 might be the D (6 bases). V dropped 5 bases and J dropped 8 bases, with 12 bases sitting between them. CDR1 MGHRA and CDR2 YSYEKL come from the germline V gene. The CDR3 extends over 12 amino acids. The CDR3 region is CASSFTRGGYTF. CDR3 nucleotides: TGCGCCAGCAGCTTCACAAGGGGGGGCTACACCTTC.

This clone showed up just a few times. The V gene is TRBV30, the J gene TRBJ2-1, with 12 bases that match TRBD2. CDR3 size: 14 residues. The V and J ends lost 5 bases and 10 bases, in that order; junction bases with no gene match: 9. The V gene's germline CDR1 is GTSNPN and CDR2 SVGIG (reference sequence). Here the CDR3 DNA reads TGTGCCTGGGGACTAGCGGGATATTATGGGGAGCAGTTCTTC. Translating it yields CAWGLAGYYGEQFF.

The rearrangement joins TRBV5-1 to TRBJ1-2; 9 bases agree with TRBD1. This CDR3 has 15 residues. From germline, CDR1 is SGHRS and CDR2 YFSETQ. Trimming cost V 4 bases and J 7 bases; bases outside gene matches: 11. CDR3 loop: CASSPQQGARVGYTF. In DNA form, the CDR3 reads TGCGCCAGCAGCCCTCAACAGGGGGCGCGGGTTGGCTACACCTTC.

The chain combines TRBV5-1 with TRBJ2-3; 10 nucleotides agree with TRBD1. CDR3 length equals 14 residues. Germline values: CDR1 SGHRS, CDR2 YFSETQ. V lost 2 bases to trimming and J lost 4 bases; unmatched junction nucleotides: 1. The CDR3 nucleotides read TGCGCCAGCAGCTTTGGACAGGGGGCAGATACGCAGTATTTT. It translates to CASSFGQGADTQYF. Looking up the rest from reference TRBV5-1 and TRBJ2-3 gives the full variable domain: KAGVTQTPRYLIKTRGQQVTLSCSPISGHRSVSWYQQTPGQGLQFLFEYFSETQRNKGNFPGRFSGRQFSNSRSEMNVSTLELGDSALYLCASSFGQGADTQYFGPGTRLTVL.

V is TRBV29-1 and J is TRBJ1-2; D uncertain. Germline CDR1 is SQVTM and CDR2 is ANQGSEA. The length of the CDR3 is 13 residues. Trimming took off 4 bases at V and 2 bases at J, with 11 bases between the two ends. CDR3 coding DNA: TGCAGCGTTGGCTCCGGACTAAACTATGGCTACACCTTC. This translates into CSVGSGLNYGYTF.

The gene calls are TRBV5-5 and TRBJ1-5; TRBD1 matches at 9 bases. The V gene end was trimmed by 4 bases and the J gene end by 6 bases; junction bases not matched to a gene: 11. The CDR3 is made up of 16 amino acids. CDR1 is SGHKS, CDR2 YYEKEE, per germline (reference sequence). CDR3 loop: CASSPRGTGKGQPQHF. The CDR3 bases are TGTGCCAGCAGCCCCCGTGGGACAGGGAAGGGTCAGCCCCAGCATTTT.

V is TRBV2 and J is TRBJ2-1; unclear D gene. V was shortened by 4 bases and J by 1 base, with 8 bases between the two germline ends. The CDR3 is made up of 14 amino acids. The germline V gene encodes CDR1 SNHLY and CDR2 FYNNEI. For the CDR3, the DNA is TGTGCCAGCAGTGGAAAGAGGTCCTACAATGAGCAGTTCTTC. It yields the protein CASSGKRSYNEQFF.

J is TRBJ2-7 and V is TRBV19; D not certain. Deletions cut 7 bases from V and 0 bases from J, with 10 bases between. Germline V gives CDR1 LNHDA, CDR2 SQIVND (reference sequence). The CDR3 has 13 residues. CDR3 sequence: CASTASGSYEQYF. DNA of the CDR3: TGTGCCAGTACCGCTTCCGGCTCCTACGAGCAGTACTTC.